Following are 17 T cell receptor beta chains from one sample sequenced in a study of blood T cell repertoires in COVID-19. The repertoire was sequenced with immunoSEQ multiplex PCR; TCRdb's copy has only in-frame clones and lacks some. The profile covers about 200,000 clones, with roughly 90% appearing a single time and around 8.4% taken by the ten largest. Sequenced sample: PBMCs or T cells enriched from blood (not recorded which). The receptors stem from a woman aged 18-29 years who had recovered from COVID-19.

The chain employs TRBV4-1 and TRBJ1-6, with 8 positions matching TRBD1. This CDR3 contains 17 residues. Germline CDR1 is MGHRA and CDR2 is YSYEKL. V gave up 1 base and J gave up 3 bases; unmatched junction bases: 5. The CDR3 nucleotides read TGCGCCAGCAGCCAAGTCGTCAGGGGGCTCTATAATTCACCCCTCCACTTT. This translates into CASSQVVRGLYNSPLHF.

This rearrangement joins TRBV18 to TRBJ1-1, with a possible D match to TRBD1 (6 bases). The V end lost 6 bases, the J end lost 10 bases, and 30 bases lay between the germline ends. Germline V lookup: CDR1 KGHSH, CDR2 LQKENI. The CDR3 contains 17 residues. The CDR3, as DNA: TGTGCCAGCTCGCCCTCGGGGGGGGCCGTAGGATCGGGCGGAGCTTTCTTT. Residues: CASSPSGGAVGSGGAFF. Using reference TRBV18 and TRBJ1-1 for the parts outside the CDR3, the full variable domain is NAGVMQNPRHLVRRRGQEARLRCSPMKGHSHVYWYRQLPEEGLKFMVYLQKENIIDESGMPKERFSAEFPKEGPSILRIQQVVRGDSAAYFCASSPSGGAVGSGGAFFGQGTRLTVV.

The CDR3 nucleotides read TGTGCCAGCAGCCCAGGAGGGACTGAAGCTTTCTTT. Protein sequence: CASSPGGTEAFF. J is TRBJ1-1 and V is TRBV21-1. TRBV21-1 is a pseudogene segment. CDR3 length: 12 residues.

The V and J genes are TRBV28 and TRBJ2-5, with 7 positions matching TRBD1. The junction had 11 bases not matched to a gene; V was cut back by 11 bases and J by 2 bases. This CDR3 spans 14 amino acids. Per germline, CDR1 MDHEN and CDR2 SYDVKM. In DNA, the CDR3 is TGTGCCGCGAGACAGGGATCCGTGCAAGAGACCCAGTACTTC. Translating gives CAARQGSVQETQYF.

The V gene is TRBV28, the J gene TRBJ1-2; 10 nucleotides align to TRBD1. Losses at the gene ends were 6 bases for V and 4 bases for J; bases not matched to a gene: 8. Germline V gene sequence: CDR1 MDHEN, CDR2 SYDVKM. This CDR3 has 15 amino acids. CDR3 loop: CASRRQGAQGYGYTF. CDR3 nucleotides: TGTGCCAGCAGACGACAGGGGGCGCAGGGCTATGGCTACACCTTC.

The rearrangement joins TRBV28 to TRBJ1-3; a weak D match, TRBD1 (6 bases). The CDR3 extends over 15 amino acids. The germline V gene encodes CDR1 MDHEN and CDR2 SYDVKM. The V and J ends lost 1 base and 4 bases respectively, with 11 bases between them. The CDR3 region has the DNA TGTGCCAGCAGTTTATCAGACAGGCCCGGAAACACCATATATTTT. Its protein is CASSLSDRPGNTIYF.

This chain uses TRBV27 with TRBJ1-1; D remains unclear. Germline CDR1 and CDR2: MNHEY and SMNVEV (reference sequence). With 7 bases removed from V and 1 base from J, the gap between germline ends came to 10 bases. This CDR3 spans 13 amino acids. CDR3 protein: CASNNRQNTEAFF. CDR3 DNA sequence: TGTGCCAGCAATAATCGACAGAACACTGAAGCTTTCTTT.

The chain joins TRBV5-6 to TRBJ1-6; D gene uncertain. Trimming stripped 0 bases from V and 6 bases from J, with 4 bases between. The germline CDR1 and CDR2 sequences are SGHDT and YYEEEE. The CDR3 contains 13 residues. The CDR3 region is CASSLGLNSPLHF. CDR3 nucleotide sequence: TGTGCCAGCAGCTTGGGTCTTAATTCACCCCTCCACTTT.

Here the CDR3 DNA reads TGTGCCAGCACCGGAGTGACGGGGTTAGGAGAGACCCAGTACTTC. It is translated as CASTGVTGLGETQYF. The J gene is TRBJ2-5, the V gene TRBV28; D is possibly TRBD2 (5 bases). The CDR3 contains 15 residues. Looked up from germline, CDR1 is MDHEN and CDR2 is SYDVKM. Trimming cost V 7 bases and J 4 bases, with 19 bases left between them.

V gene TRBV16 combines with J gene TRBJ1-6; D is possibly TRBD1 (5 bases). CDR1 is KGHSY and CDR2 is FQNENV in the germline V gene. The CDR3 runs 15 residues. V was shortened by 4 bases and J by 4 bases, with 11 bases between the two germline ends. The CDR3 reads CASSLPQGYNSPLHF. In nucleotides, the CDR3 is TGTGCCAGCAGCCTGCCGCAGGGATATAATTCACCCCTCCACTTT.

The chain carries TRBV18 and TRBJ2-3; 10 bases fit TRBD2. The V gene's germline CDR1 is KGHSH and CDR2 LQKENI. The CDR3 covers 17 residues. Losses at the gene ends were 3 bases for V and 6 bases for J; bases not matched to a gene: 12. The CDR3 bases are TGTGCCAGCTCACCGCTTCCGGCTAGCGGGGGACTGGATACGCAGTATTTT. Translation: CASSPLPASGGLDTQYF.

This clone is a singleton in its sample. The V call is TRBV7-6, the J call TRBJ1-2, with D maybe TRBD1 (6 bases). The length of the CDR3 is 16 residues. V was shortened by 0 bases and J by 5 bases, with 16 bases between the two germline ends. CDR1 SGHVS and CDR2 FNYEAQ come from the germline V gene. The CDR3 nucleotides are TGTGCCAGCAGCTTAGCAGGGACAACTAGTCCTTATGGCTACACCTTC. The encoded protein is CASSLAGTTSPYGYTF. The whole variable domain, remainder taken from reference TRBV7-6 and TRBJ1-2, is GAGVSQSPRYKVTKRGQDVALRCDPISGHVSLYWYRQALGQGPEFLTYFNYEAQQDKSGLPNDRFSAERPEGSISTLTIQRTEQRDSAMYRCASSLAGTTSPYGYTFGSGTRLTVV.

J is TRBJ2-3 and V is TRBV7-9; D might be TRBD2 (6 bases). With 5 bases removed from V and 4 bases from J, the gap between germline ends came to 16 bases. The CDR3 has 15 amino acids. Per germline, CDR1 SEHNR and CDR2 FQNEAQ (reference sequence). The CDR3: CASSEGGGFADTQYF. CDR3 in DNA: TGTGCCAGCAGCGAGGGAGGCGGGTTTGCAGATACGCAGTATTTT.

This sequence joins TRBV28 and TRBJ1-5, with 8 bases aligning to TRBD1. The CDR3 sequence is 13 residues long. Germline trimming cut 8 bases from V and 4 bases from J; bases unmatched to any gene: 4. Germline lookup yields CDR1 MDHEN and CDR2 SYDVKM. This CDR3 is CASRQGYNQPQHF. Written as DNA, the CDR3 is TGTGCCAGCCGACAGGGGTATAATCAGCCCCAGCATTTT.

The rearrangement joins TRBV28 to TRBJ2-1, with TRBD2 identical over 7 bases. CDR1 and CDR2 from the germline V gene are MDHEN and SYDVKM. The length of the CDR3 is 15 residues. Trimming removed 6 bases from V and 3 bases from J; junction bases left unmatched: 8. In DNA, the CDR3 is TGTGCCAGCAGCTATCTAGCGGAGCTCTACAATGAGCAGTTCTTC. The encoded protein is CASSYLAELYNEQFF. Full variable domain (missing parts from reference TRBV28 and TRBJ2-1): DVKVTQSSRYLVKRTGEKVFLECVQDMDHENMFWYRQDPGLGLRLIYFSYDVKMKEKGDIPEGYSVSREKKERFSLILESASTNQTSMYLCASSYLAELYNEQFFGPGTRLTVL.

The chain joins TRBV7-9 to TRBJ2-3; TRBD2 agrees at 14 bases. Germline loops: CDR1 SEHNR, CDR2 FQNEAQ (reference sequence). V gave up 5 bases and J gave up 6 bases; unmatched junction bases: 10. This CDR3 spans 17 amino acids. As DNA, the CDR3 is TGTGCCAGCAGCACCATTGGACTAGCGGGGGGCTGGGATACGCAGTATTTT. Translation: CASSTIGLAGGWDTQYF.

The V call is TRBV7-9, the J call TRBJ1-2; D not certain. CDR1 is SEHNR and CDR2 is FQNEAQ in the germline V gene (reference sequence). This CDR3 is built from 13 residues. V was trimmed by 1 base and J by 8 bases, leaving 11 bases between them. Here the CDR3 DNA reads TGTGCCAGCAGCTTAGGCCCAGGCCAGGGCTACACCTTC. Translating gives CASSLGPGQGYTF.